The T cell receptor (beta chain) under discussion was sequenced for a study of beta chain features in type 1 diabetes. General observations from the study: Shortening of TCRB CDR3s, moderate but significant, appeared in all four CD4+ subsets of Type 1 diabetes patients.

The entirety of the isolated RNA underwent reverse transcription, so expressed TCRB transcripts were sequenced. TCRdb's copy holds only in-frame clones and misses some; the assay was immunoSEQ multiplex PCR. Of a few hundred thousand clones in the sample, around 16% were seen once. The table lists this clone with a few counts. Its cognate antigen is unknown. Material for sequencing was naive CD4+ T cells from blood. This TCR was sampled from a man aged 18 to 30 with type 1 diabetes.

CDR3: CASSHSRRVSSYEQYF. The CDR3 coding sequence is TGTGCCAGCAGCCACAGCCGGCGGGTTTCATCCTACGAGCAGTACTTC. The V call is TRBV7-9, the J call TRBJ2-7; the D gene is possibly TRBD2 (5 bases). V was clipped by 5 bases and J by 1 base, with 18 bases between them. The CDR3 contains 16 residues. The germline gives CDR1 SEHNR, CDR2 FQNEAQ (reference sequence).